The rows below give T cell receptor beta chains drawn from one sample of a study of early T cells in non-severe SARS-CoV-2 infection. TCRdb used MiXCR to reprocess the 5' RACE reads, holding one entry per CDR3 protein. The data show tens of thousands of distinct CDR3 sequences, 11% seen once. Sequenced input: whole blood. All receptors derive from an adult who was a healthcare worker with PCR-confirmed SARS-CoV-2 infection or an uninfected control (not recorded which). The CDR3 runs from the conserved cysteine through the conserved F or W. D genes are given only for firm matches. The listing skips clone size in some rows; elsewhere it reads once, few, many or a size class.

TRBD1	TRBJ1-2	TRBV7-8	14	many	TGTGCCAGCAGCAGAAGGGACAGCAGCTATGGCTACACCTTC	CASSRRDSSYGYTF
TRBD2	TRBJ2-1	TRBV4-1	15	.	TGCGCCAGCAGCCAAGATACTAGCGGCCACAATGAGCAGTTCTTC	CASSQDTSGHNEQFF
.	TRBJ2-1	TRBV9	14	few	TGTGCCAGCAGCGTAGGGGGAGTCGAGAATGAGCAGTTCTTC	CASSVGGVENEQFF
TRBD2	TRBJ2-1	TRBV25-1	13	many	TGTGCCAGCAAGACGGGGGGGCAGGGTGAGCAGTTCTTC	CASKTGGQGEQFF
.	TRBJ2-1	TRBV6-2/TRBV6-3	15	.	TGTGCCAGCCGCACTAGTCCTCCAGTCTACAATGAGCAGTTCTTC	CASRTSPPVYNEQFF
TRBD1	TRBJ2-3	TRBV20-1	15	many	TGCAGTGCCCGGAACCCACAGGGGACGACAGATACGCAGTATTTT	CSARNPQGTTDTQYF
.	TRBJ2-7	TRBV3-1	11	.	TGTGCCAGCAGCCTTTTCCGGGAGCAGTACTTC	CASSLFREQYF
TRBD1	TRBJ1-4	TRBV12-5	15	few	TGTGCTAGTGGGACCGGACAGGGGGAAAATGAAAAACTGTTTTTT	CASGTGQGENEKLFF
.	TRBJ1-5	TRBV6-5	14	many	TGTGCCAGCCTGCCGGCGGGAAGCAATCAGCCCCAGCATTTT	CASLPAGSNQPQHF
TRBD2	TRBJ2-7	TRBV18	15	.	TGTGCCAGCTCACCACCGAGAGGACTAGCTTACGAGCAGTACTTC	CASSPPRGLAYEQYF
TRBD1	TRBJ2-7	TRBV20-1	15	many	TGCAGTGCAACCGCCCGGGACAGGGGCCGGCTGGAGCAGTACTTC	CSATARDRGRLEQYF
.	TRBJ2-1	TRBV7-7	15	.	TGTGTCAGCAGCCTCAGGGACTCCCCCTACAATGAGCAGTTCTTC	CVSSLRDSPYNEQFF
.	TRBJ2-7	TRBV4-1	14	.	TGCGCCAGCAGCCAAGGTCCGTTCTCCTACGAGCAGTACTTC	CASSQGPFSYEQYF
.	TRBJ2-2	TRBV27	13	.	TGTGCCAGCAGCCAGGGGAGGACCGGGGAGCTGTTTTTT	CASSQGRTGELFF
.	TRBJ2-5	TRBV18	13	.	TGTGCCAGCTCACCAGGGATCCAAGAGACCCAGTACTTC	CASSPGIQETQYF
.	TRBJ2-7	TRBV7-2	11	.	TGTGCCAGCAGCTTAGGAGACAGGCAGTACTTC	CASSLGDRQYF
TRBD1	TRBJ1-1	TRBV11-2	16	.	TGTGCCAGCAGCCCTTGGACAGGGGGATCGGAGACTGAAGCTTTCTTT	CASSPWTGGSETEAFF
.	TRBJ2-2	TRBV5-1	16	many	TGCGCCAGCAGCTTGGAGGGTTATGAATACACCGGGGAGCTGTTTTTT	CASSLEGYEYTGELFF
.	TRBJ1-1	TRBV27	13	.	TGTGCCAGCAGTTTACTGGCGAACACTGAAGCTTTCTTT	CASSLLANTEAFF
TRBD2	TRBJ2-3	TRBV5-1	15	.	TGCGCCAGCAGCTTGGAGCCAGGGAGGGCAGATACGCAGTATTTT	CASSLEPGRADTQYF
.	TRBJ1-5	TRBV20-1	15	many	TGCAGTGCACTAGACAGACGCTATAGCAATCAGCCCCAGCATTTT	CSALDRRYSNQPQHF
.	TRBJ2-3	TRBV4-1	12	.	TGCGCCAGCAGCCAAGATCATAATACGCAGTATTTT	CASSQDHNTQYF
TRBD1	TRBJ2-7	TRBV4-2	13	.	TGTGCCAGCAGCCTGAAGGGGGCCGACGAGCAGTACTTC	CASSLKGADEQYF
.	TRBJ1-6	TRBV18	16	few	TGTGCCAGCTCACCGGGAGGGGGGAGACCACCCGAGACCCTCCACTTT	CASSPGGGRPPETLHF
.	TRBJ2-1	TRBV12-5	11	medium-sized	TGTGCTAGTGGTTTGGTAAATGAGCAGTTCTTC	CASGLVNEQFF
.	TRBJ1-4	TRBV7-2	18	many	TGTGCCAGCAGCTTATTTGGGGAGAGGTCTGCAACTAATGAAAAACTGTTTTTT	CASSLFGERSATNEKLFF
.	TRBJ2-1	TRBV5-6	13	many	TGTGCCAGCGGCGGGGCAACCTACAATGAGCAGTTCTTC	CASGGATYNEQFF
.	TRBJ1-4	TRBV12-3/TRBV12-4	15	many	TGTGCCAGCAGTCTGTCGGTGGGGACTAATGAAAAACTGTTTTTT	CASSLSVGTNEKLFF
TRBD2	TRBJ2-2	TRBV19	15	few	TGTGCCAGTAGTATATTAGCGGGAGCCACCGGGGAGCTGTTTTTT	CASSILAGATGELFF
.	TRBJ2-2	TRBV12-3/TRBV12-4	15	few	TGTGCCAGCATGGGTATGCTAGCGAACACCGGGGAGCTGTTTTTT	CASMGMLANTGELFF
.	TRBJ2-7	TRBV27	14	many	TGTGCCAGCAGTCGAGGGAGGCAGACCTACGAGCAGTACTTC	CASSRGRQTYEQYF
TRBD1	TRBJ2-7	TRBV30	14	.	TGTGCCTGGACCCTAACCAGGGGGACCTACGAGCAGTACTTC	CAWTLTRGTYEQYF
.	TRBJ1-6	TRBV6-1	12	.	TGTGCCAGCAGTGGGACGGATTCACCCCTCCACTTT	CASSGTDSPLHF
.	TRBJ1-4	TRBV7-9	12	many	TGTGCCAGCAGCTCCTCTCGGGAAAAACTGTTTTTT	CASSSSREKLFF
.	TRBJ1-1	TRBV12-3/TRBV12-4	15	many	TGTGCCAGCAGTTTTGGGGCTTCAATGAACACTGAAGCTTTCTTT	CASSFGASMNTEAFF
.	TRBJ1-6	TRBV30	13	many	TGTGCCTGGAGTGACAACTATAATTCACCCCTCCACTTT	CAWSDNYNSPLHF
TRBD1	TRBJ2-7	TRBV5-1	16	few	TGCGCCAGCAGCTTGAGAACCTCAGGACAGGGCTACGAGCAGTACTTC	CASSLRTSGQGYEQYF
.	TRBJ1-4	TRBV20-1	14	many	TGCAGTGCCGCCCGGTTAGGTCCTAATGAAAAACTGTTTTTT	CSAARLGPNEKLFF
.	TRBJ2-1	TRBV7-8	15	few	TGTGCCAGCAGGCCCTCGATCGATCGGGCCGATGAGCAGTTCTTC	CASRPSIDRADEQFF
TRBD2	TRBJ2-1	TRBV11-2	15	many	TGTGCCAGCAGCTTGGGTTCTAGCGGGAGAAGTGAGCAGTTCTTC	CASSLGSSGRSEQFF
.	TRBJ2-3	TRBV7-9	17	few	TGTGCCAGCAGCTTATCTGAAGCGGGCACTAGCACAGATACGCAGTATTTT	CASSLSEAGTSTDTQYF
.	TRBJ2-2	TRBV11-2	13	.	TGTGCCAGCAGCCCAGGGTTCACCGGGGAGCTGTTTTTT	CASSPGFTGELFF
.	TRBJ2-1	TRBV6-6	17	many	TGTGCCAGCAACGGCCAGCCGCCTAGTGGTTCCTACAATGAGCAGTTCTTC	CASNGQPPSGSYNEQFF
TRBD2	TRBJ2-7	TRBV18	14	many	TGTGCCAGCTCACCACCGGGACTAGCCTACGAGCAGTACTTC	CASSPPGLAYEQYF
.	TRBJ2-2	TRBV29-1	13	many	TGCAGCGTTCGGCGGGGCGGCACCGGGGAGCTGTTTTTT	CSVRRGGTGELFF
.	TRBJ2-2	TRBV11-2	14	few	TGTGCCAGCAAGGGGCGAGGGATCCCCGGGGAGCTGTTTTTT	CASKGRGIPGELFF
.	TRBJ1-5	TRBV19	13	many	TGTGCCAGTACTCGAGAGCTCAATCAGCCCCAGCATTTT	CASTRELNQPQHF